This T cell receptor (beta chain) is from a study of OX40 agonist ivuxolimab in advanced cancers. Measured with immunoSEQ multiplex PCR; TCRdb has only the in-frame clones, and not every one. The sample has about 68,000 clones; around 83% are singletons. The CDR3 is made up of 14 amino acids. V was trimmed by 6 bases and J by 2 bases, leaving 13 bases between them. Germline V gene sequence: CDR1 MDHEN, CDR2 SYDVKM. This sequence originates from an adult with an advanced solid tumor such as melanoma, head and neck, liver or kidney cancer. The rearrangement links TRBV28 to TRBJ1-2, with unresolved D. The input for sequencing was CD4+ or CD8+ T cells sorted from blood, taken in a trial of the OX40 agonist ivuxolimab. The CDR3 nucleotides read TGTGCCAGCAGAATTCCGACTGAGAACTATGGCTACACCTTC. As protein: CASRIPTENYGYTF.